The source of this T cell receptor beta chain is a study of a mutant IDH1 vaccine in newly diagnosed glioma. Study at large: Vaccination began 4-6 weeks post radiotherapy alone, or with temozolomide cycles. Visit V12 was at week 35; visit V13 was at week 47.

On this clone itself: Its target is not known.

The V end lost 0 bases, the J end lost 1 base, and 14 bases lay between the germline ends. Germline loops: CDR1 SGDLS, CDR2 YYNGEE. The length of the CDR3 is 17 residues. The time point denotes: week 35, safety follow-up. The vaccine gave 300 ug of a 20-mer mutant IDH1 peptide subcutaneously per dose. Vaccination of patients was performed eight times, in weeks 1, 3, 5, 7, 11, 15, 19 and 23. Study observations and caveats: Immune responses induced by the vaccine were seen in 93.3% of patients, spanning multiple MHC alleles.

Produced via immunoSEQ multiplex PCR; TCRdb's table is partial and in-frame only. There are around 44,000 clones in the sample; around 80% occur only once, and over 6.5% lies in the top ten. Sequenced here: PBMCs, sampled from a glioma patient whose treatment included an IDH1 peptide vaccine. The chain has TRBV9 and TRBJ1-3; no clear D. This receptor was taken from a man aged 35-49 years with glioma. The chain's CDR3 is CASSVGVGSSSGNTIYF. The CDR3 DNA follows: TGTGCCAGCAGCGTAGGTGTCGGCAGTTCTTCTGGAAACACCATATATTTT.